The present T cell receptor (beta chain) was sequenced within a study of blood T cell repertoires in COVID-19. Study information: The study drew acute and convalescent COVID-19 samples from the United States, Italy and Spain. T cells, B-cell-depleted T cells, or PBMCs provided the cDNA or gDNA that served as material.

During active infection, Seattle patients enrolled and were then monitored through disease. Profiled with immunoSEQ multiplex PCR; TCRdb holds only in-frame clones, not every one. Of about 300,000 clones in the sample, less than 85% were seen once. The CDR3 contains 16 residues. From germline, CDR1 is MDHEN and CDR2 SYDVKM. The V and J ends lost 0 bases and 6 bases, in that order; junction bases with no gene match: 5. What was sequenced was peripheral blood. The clonotype was recovered from a human donor with COVID-19, enrolled during active disease. The donor label of this sample is uncertain. The V gene is TRBV28, the J gene TRBJ1-6; TRBD1 matches 7 bases. In nucleotides, the CDR3 is TGTGCCAGCAGTTTATGGGGGGGACAGAGTAATTCACCCCTCCACTTT. Protein sequence: CASSLWGGQSNSPLHF.